Below are 17 T cell receptor beta chains sequenced from a single sample in a study of a mutant IDH1 vaccine in newly diagnosed glioma. Antigens for these TCRs are unknown. Time point meaning: week 5, during vaccination. The investigators gave 300 ug of mutant IDH1 20-mer peptide in each vaccine dose, together with topical imiquimod. Some clones are missing from TCRdb's copy, which holds only in-frame ones; the method was immunoSEQ multiplex PCR. Of over 50,000 clones in the sample, 75% to 85% were seen once. The material sequenced was PBMCs, taken from a glioma patient whose treatment included an IDH1 peptide vaccine. The receptors were gathered from a man aged 25-40 years with glioma.

This rearrangement joins TRBV2 to TRBJ1-1; D unclear. The CDR3 runs to 10 residues. Trimming cost V 7 bases and J 6 bases, with 6 bases left between them. The germline CDR1 and CDR2 sequences are SNHLY and FYNNEI. The CDR3 loop reads CASKSSEAFF. The CDR3 bases are TGTGCCAGCAAGTCGTCTGAAGCTTTCTTT.

The V and J genes are TRBV7-9 and TRBJ2-5; TRBD2 is a possible D gene (6 bases). The V and J ends lost 4 bases and 0 bases respectively, with 9 bases between them. Germline CDR1 reads SEHNR; CDR2 reads FQNEAQ (reference sequence). This CDR3 has 14 residues. Written as DNA, the CDR3 is TGTGCCAGCAGCTCCCCGGGGGACCAAGAGACCCAGTACTTC. This gives the protein CASSSPGDQETQYF. Full variable domain (rest looked up from reference TRBV7-9 and TRBJ2-5): DTGVSQNPRHKITKRGQNVTFRCDPISEHNRLYWYRQTLGQGPEFLTYFQNEAQLEKSRLLSDRFSAERPKGSFSTLEIQRTEQGDSAMYLCASSSPGDQETQYFGPGTRLLVL.

The chain joins TRBV19 to TRBJ1-1; TRBD1 matches 7 bases. The J segment lost 3 bases and the V segment lost 3 bases, leaving 4 bases of the junction unmatched. This CDR3 spans 14 amino acids. The germline CDR1 and CDR2 sequences are LNHDA and SQIVND (reference sequence). The CDR3 here is CASSIPGGDTEAFF. The CDR3 DNA follows: TGTGCCAGTAGTATTCCAGGGGGTGACACTGAAGCTTTCTTT. The complete variable domain, with remaining parts taken from reference TRBV19 and TRBJ1-1, reads DGGITQSPKYLFRKEGQNVTLSCEQNLNHDAMYWYRQDPGQGLRLIYYSQIVNDFQKGDIAEGYSVSREKKESFPLTVTSAQKNPTAFYLCASSIPGGDTEAFFGQGTRLTVV.

J is TRBJ2-7 and V is TRBV7-2; 9 nucleotides align to TRBD1. Germline CDR1 SGHTA, CDR2 FQGNSA. V lost 5 bases, J lost 1 base, and 9 bases stayed unmatched. The CDR3 covers 16 residues. The CDR3 here is CASSITGTGRSYEQYF. CDR3 nucleotides: TGTGCCAGCAGCATAACCGGGACAGGGAGGTCCTACGAGCAGTACTTC.

The chain joins TRBV10-1 to TRBJ2-3; D gene unclear. Trimming cost V 1 base and J 0 bases, with 32 bases left between them. CDR1 is WNHNN and CDR2 is SYGVQD in the germline V gene (reference sequence). The CDR3 totals 23 residues. The CDR3 nucleotides are TGCGCCAGCAGTGAGTTTAGATACCCGACGTGGGCAGCTTACGAAACTAGCACAGATACGCAGTATTTT. Translated: CASSEFRYPTWAAYETSTDTQYF.

V and J are TRBV27 and TRBJ1-1; tentative D call: TRBD1 (5 bases). V lost 6 bases and J lost 4, with 12 bases in between. CDR3 size: 13 residues. Germline V gene data show CDR1 as MNHEY and CDR2 as SMNVEV (reference sequence). The CDR3 nucleotides are TGTGCCAGCAGCCAGGGTTTGGGCACTGAAGCTTTCTTT. Encoded protein: CASSQGLGTEAFF.

The V and J genes are TRBV19 and TRBJ1-2, with a tentative D call TRBD1 (5 bases). This CDR3 contains 16 residues. V was shortened by 8 bases and J by 7 bases, with 26 bases between the two germline ends. Germline V gives CDR1 LNHDA, CDR2 SQIVND (reference sequence). CDR3 in DNA: TGTGCCAGTCGAAAATTCCGGACACCCAACATCAGTGGCTACACCTTC. This encodes CASRKFRTPNISGYTF.

The gene calls are TRBV30 and TRBJ1-5, with TRBD1 matching over 7 bases. The junction had 11 bases not matched to a gene; V was cut back by 0 bases and J by 0 bases. CDR1 is GTSNPN and CDR2 is SVGIG in the germline V gene (reference sequence). The CDR3 loop spans 18 amino acids. The CDR3 is CAWSVIRGDIYSNQPQHF. CDR3 nucleotide sequence: TGTGCCTGGAGTGTAATCAGGGGGGATATCTATAGCAATCAGCCCCAGCATTTT.

The chain joins TRBV2 to TRBJ2-7; D remains ambiguous. Germline loops: CDR1 SNHLY, CDR2 FYNNEI. Deletions cut 0 bases from V and 1 base from J, with 13 bases between. CDR3 size: 16 residues. The CDR3 coding sequence is TGTGCCAGCAGTGAAGCGGTAACAGAACTTTCCTACGAGCAGTACTTC. Translation: CASSEAVTELSYEQYF.

The rearrangement joins TRBV9 to TRBJ2-7; D perhaps matches TRBD1 (5 bases). Looked up from germline, CDR1 is SGDLS and CDR2 is YYNGEE. The CDR3 runs 13 residues. The V and J ends lost 0 bases and 3 bases respectively, with 7 bases between them. The CDR3 region is CASSVGRDYEQYF. Here the CDR3 DNA reads TGTGCCAGCAGCGTAGGCAGGGACTACGAGCAGTACTTC.

The chain has TRBV9 and TRBJ2-1; no clear D gene. The germline V gene has CDR1 SGDLS and CDR2 YYNGEE. V gave up 0 bases and J gave up 0 bases, with 7 bases separating them. This CDR3 spans 15 amino acids. The CDR3 DNA is TGTGCCAGCAGCGTAGGGCTTAGCTCCTACAATGAGCAGTTCTTC. This sequence encodes CASSVGLSSYNEQFF.

The chain combines TRBV27 with TRBJ2-2; D might be TRBD1 (6 bases). Germline-derived CDR1 and CDR2 are MNHEY and SMNVEV (reference sequence). The CDR3 length is 14 residues. The V gene lost 6 bases and the J gene lost 5 bases, with 13 bases spanning the gap. CDR3 residues: CASSRSGVTGELFF. The CDR3, as DNA: TGTGCCAGCAGCCGGTCAGGGGTGACCGGGGAGCTGTTTTTT.

The chain couples TRBV28 to TRBJ1-4; weak D call: TRBD1 (5 bases). The CDR3 is 11 amino acids. The germline V and J ends were trimmed by 6 bases and 13 bases, with 12 bases remaining between them. Germline CDR1 and CDR2: MDHEN and SYDVKM. CDR3 coding DNA: TGTGCCAGCAGAGCGGGGGTAGGACTGTTTTTT. Protein sequence: CASRAGVGLFF.

The chain carries TRBV6-5 and TRBJ2-5; D might be TRBD2 (7 bases). Looked up from germline, CDR1 is MNHEY and CDR2 is SVGAGI. V was clipped by 2 bases and J by 0 bases, with 10 bases between them. This CDR3 has 15 amino acids. The CDR3 DNA follows: TGTGCCAGCAGTTACGGGCGGGGGCACCAAGAGACCCAGTACTTC. It is translated as CASSYGRGHQETQYF.

The chain joins TRBV5-1 to TRBJ2-3; possibly TRBD1 or TRBD2 for D (6 bases each). With 4 bases removed from V and 4 bases from J, the gap between germline ends came to 22 bases. Germline V gives CDR1 SGHRS, CDR2 YFSETQ. This CDR3 contains 17 residues. CDR3 sequence reads: CASSTIIRGGTPDTQYF. The CDR3 bases are TGCGCCAGCAGCACAATCATCAGGGGAGGAACGCCAGATACGCAGTATTTT.

This rearrangement joins TRBV19 to TRBJ2-4, with 9 positions matching TRBD2. Germline V gene lookup returns CDR1 LNHDA and CDR2 SQIVND (reference sequence). Trimming took 5 bases from V and 7 from J; bases not matched to a gene: 12. The CDR3 spans 16 residues. The CDR3 reads CASSPRGAGGRNIQYF. CDR3 in DNA: TGTGCCAGTAGTCCTCGGGGAGCGGGGGGACGCAACATTCAGTACTTC.

The rearrangement links TRBV28 to TRBJ2-1; 9 bases match TRBD1. This CDR3 has 15 residues. Germline V gives CDR1 MDHEN, CDR2 SYDVKM. The ends lost 6 bases at V and 9 bases at J; junction bases unmatched: 12. The CDR3 DNA follows: TGTGCCAGCAGACCGAACAGGGGGCAGTTTGGTGAGCAGTTCTTC. Amino acids: CASRPNRGQFGEQFF.